The 23 T cell receptor beta chains below all came from one sample that was sequenced in a study of T-cell reconstitution after alpha-beta-depleted transplantation in children. Preparation of the TCRbeta library was carried out with unique molecular identifiers. TCRdb redid the calling of the PCR reads with MiXCR, one entry per CDR3 protein. The sample holds 800,000 to 1,000,000 distinct CDR3 sequences, under 30% seen once. This sample comprised PBMCs, mostly from graft donor cells, obtained 360 days after TCRalphabeta/CD19-depleted stem cell transplant. The receptors originated from a boy younger than two who had a stem cell transplant for SCID, so the T cells may come from the graft donor.

This clonotype was seen repeatedly, ten times or more. This CDR3 is CASSLRGGNYNEQFF. For the CDR3, the DNA is TGTGCCAGCAGCCTCCGGGGGGGGAACTACAATGAGCAGTTCTTC. The V and J genes are TRBV12-3 or TRBV12-4 and TRBJ2-1, with TRBD2 identical over 8 bases. V shed 6 bases and J 3 bases; nucleotides not matched to a gene: 7. There are 15 residues in the CDR3.

This clonotype was seen a handful of times. V usage is TRBV5-1 and J usage is TRBJ2-1, with 7 bases lining up with TRBD1. Trimming took 3 bases from V and 10 from J; bases not matched to a gene: 7. CDR3 length equals 13 residues. Germline assignment: CDR1 SGHRS and CDR2 YFSETQ. Written as DNA, the CDR3 is TGCGCCAGCAGCTCAGACAGGGCTGCCGAGCAGTTCTTC. It yields the protein CASSSDRAAEQFF.

V usage is TRBV28 and J usage is TRBJ2-1; a weak D match, TRBD2 (6 bases). The CDR3 loop spans 13 amino acids. V lost 6 bases, J lost 5 bases, and 11 bases lay in between. The germline gives CDR1 MDHEN, CDR2 SYDVKM. This CDR3 is CASRLGGNNEQFF. In DNA form, the CDR3 reads TGTGCCAGCAGGCTTGGGGGGAACAATGAGCAGTTCTTC.

This clonotype appeared a few times. The chain couples TRBV3-1 to TRBJ2-1; D is perhaps TRBD2 (6 bases). The length of the CDR3 is 17 residues. V lost 3 bases to trimming and J lost 1 base, with 16 bases between them. Germline CDR1 and CDR2: LGHDT and YNNKEL (reference sequence). As DNA, the CDR3 is TGTGCCAGCAGCCAGGGGAGGTCTACGGGTTCCTACAATGAGCAGTTCTTC. It translates to CASSQGRSTGSYNEQFF.

This clonotype showed up just a few times. The V gene is TRBV10-1, the J gene TRBJ2-3; 10 nucleotides line up with TRBD2. This CDR3 contains 14 residues. V lost 10 bases, J lost 6 bases, and 10 bases stayed unmatched. Per the germline V gene, CDR1 is WNHNN and CDR2 is SYGVQD (reference sequence). Written as DNA, the CDR3 is TGCGCCAAGGCGGCTAGCGGGGGCGGGGATACGCAGTATTTT. It specifies CAKAASGGGDTQYF.

This clonotype showed up just a few times. This chain uses TRBV24-1 with TRBJ2-1; TRBD2 might be the D (7 bases). The CDR3 is made up of 15 amino acids. The V end was cut by 3 bases, the J end by 5 bases, with 13 bases between. Germline assignment: CDR1 KGHDR and CDR2 SFDVKD. The CDR3 is CATSDPGEGDNEQFF. For the CDR3, the DNA is TGTGCCACCAGTGATCCGGGGGAGGGGGACAATGAGCAGTTCTTC.

V usage is TRBV20-1 and J usage is TRBJ2-7; no definite D call. The germline V gene encodes CDR1 DFQATT and CDR2 SNEGSKA (reference sequence). This CDR3 is 13 amino acids long. The V gene lost 0 bases and the J gene lost 2 bases, with 8 bases spanning the gap. The CDR3 nucleotides are TGCAGTGCTAGAGACCTACCGGCCTACGAGCAGTACTTC. Protein: CSARDLPAYEQYF.

The table lists this clonotype with a few counts. The chain carries TRBV6-1 and TRBJ1-2; the match to TRBD1 covers 9 bases. Germline CDR1 MNHNS, CDR2 SASEGT. After removal of 6 bases from V and 4 bases from J, the junction contained 12 bases not matched to a gene. This CDR3 contains 16 residues. CDR3 nucleotide sequence: TGTGCCAGCAGGGGGGGACAGGGCCGATCAGGCTATGGCTACACCTTC. Its protein is CASRGGQGRSGYGYTF.

This clonotype was observed a few times. The chain uses TRBV21-1 and TRBJ2-7; the DNA was not compared with TRBD1, the D call given in the table. TRBV21-1 is assigned pseudogene status. The CDR3 is 13 residues long. CDR3 in amino acids: CASKGAGGYEQYF. CDR3 bases: TGTGCCAGTAAGGGGGCAGGGGGCTACGAGCAGTACTTC.

There are many counts of this clonotype. The junction departs from the called germline gene at one end, perhaps through a read error. The V gene is TRBV5-1, the J gene TRBJ1-1, with a possible D match to TRBD1 (6 bases). Germline V gene lookup returns CDR1 SGHRS and CDR2 YFSETQ. CDR3 size: 14 residues. The CDR3 DNA reads as TGTGCCAGCAGCTTACAGGGATCGAACACTGAAGCTTTCTTT. Its protein is CASSLQGSNTEAFF.

The chain joins TRBV2 to TRBJ2-5; 7 nucleotides agree with TRBD1. Germline V gives CDR1 SNHLY, CDR2 FYNNEI. The CDR3 is 17 residues long. V gave up 1 base and J gave up 0 bases; unmatched junction bases: 8. Here the CDR3 reads CASSEGPPTGYQETQYF. The CDR3 nucleotides are TGTGCCAGCAGTGAAGGCCCCCCGACAGGGTACCAAGAGACCCAGTACTTC.

This clonotype was seen a handful of times. This chain joins TRBV5-5 and TRBJ2-3; possibly TRBD2 for D (6 bases). Trimming shortened V by 2 bases and J by 6 bases, and 10 bases separated the two germline ends. This CDR3 is built from 13 residues. Germline V gene lookup returns CDR1 SGHKS and CDR2 YYEKEE (reference sequence). The CDR3 loop reads CASSFTGDDTQYF. The CDR3 DNA is TGTGCCAGCAGCTTTACGGGGGATGATACGCAGTATTTT.

The chain has TRBV20-1 and TRBJ2-5; D unresolved. The germline V gene encodes CDR1 DFQATT and CDR2 SNEGSKA (reference sequence). This CDR3 contains 11 residues. Trimming removed 3 bases at V and 7 bases at J, with 9 bases between. The CDR3 region has the DNA TGCAGTGCTAGGGACCCCAGGACCCAGTACTTC. Translated, it gives CSARDPRTQYF.

This clonotype was detected only a few times. The V call is TRBV18, the J call TRBJ2-5; D remains ambiguous. Germline-derived CDR1 and CDR2 are KGHSH and LQKENI. Trimming cost V 2 bases and J 7 bases, with 11 bases left between them. The CDR3 length is 13 residues. The CDR3 spells CASSPGNSGTQYF. The CDR3 coding sequence is TGTGCCAGCTCACCAGGGAACTCGGGGACCCAGTACTTC.

The chain couples TRBV20-1 to TRBJ2-1; TRBD2 matches at 9 bases. Germline V gives CDR1 DFQATT, CDR2 SNEGSKA (reference sequence). CDR3 length: 17 residues. V was clipped by 2 bases and J by 2 bases; unmatched bases: 10. The DNA of the CDR3 is TGCAGTGCTAGAACTCTAGCGGGGAGAGATCCCTACAATGAGCAGTTCTTC. Its translation is CSARTLAGRDPYNEQFF.

This clonotype was recorded a few times. V usage is TRBV6-1 and J usage is TRBJ1-1; the match to TRBD1 covers 8 bases. The V gene's germline CDR1 is MNHNS and CDR2 SASEGT. CDR3 size: 17 residues. V dropped 6 bases and J dropped 1; count of bases not matched to a gene: 13. As DNA, the CDR3 is TGTGCCAGCAGCCCATGGGGGAGACAGGGGACGAACACTGAAGCTTTCTTT. Translated: CASSPWGRQGTNTEAFF.

This chain connects TRBV25-1 to TRBJ1-6; tentatively, D is TRBD1 (5 bases). This CDR3 is 14 amino acids long. Germline V CDR1 and CDR2: MGHDK, SYGVNS. V was pared by 4 bases and J by 10 bases, with 14 bases between. The CDR3 DNA reads as TGTGCCAGCAGTGTCCGGGCAGGGAACTCACCCCTCCACTTT. It yields the protein CASSVRAGNSPLHF.

The table lists this clonotype with a few counts. The CDR3 DNA follows: TGCAGTGCTAGTAGGCCCACAGGGGGCCCCTACGAGCAGTACTTC. This gives the protein CSASRPTGGPYEQYF. The V gene is TRBV20-1, the J gene TRBJ2-7, with 9 nucleotides matching TRBD1. Trimming removed 3 bases from V and 2 bases from J; junction bases left unmatched: 8. The germline V gene has CDR1 DFQATT and CDR2 SNEGSKA (reference sequence). The CDR3 has 15 amino acids.

The J gene is TRBJ1-5, the V gene TRBV2; D is ambiguous. V lost 3 bases and J 0 bases, leaving 6 bases between the germline ends. CDR1 is SNHLY, CDR2 FYNNEI, per germline. The CDR3 is 14 residues long. This chain's CDR3 is CASSDSVSNQPQHF. The CDR3, as DNA: TGTGCCAGCAGTGATTCGGTTAGCAATCAGCCCCAGCATTTT. Full variable domain (rest looked up from reference TRBV2 and TRBJ1-5): EPEVTQTPSHQVTQMGQEVILRCVPISNHLYFYWYRQILGQKVEFLVSFYNNEISEKSEIFDDQFSVERPDGSNFTLKIRSTKLEDSAMYFCASSDSVSNQPQHFGDGTRLSIL.

The genes are TRBV11-1 and TRBJ2-7, with 9 bases matching TRBD1. The J segment lost 3 bases and the V segment lost 0 bases, leaving 12 bases of the junction unmatched. This CDR3 has 18 residues. Germline lookup yields CDR1 SGHAT and CDR2 FQDESV (reference sequence). The CDR3 DNA reads as TGTGCCAGCAGCTTAGCGCGCCGGGACAGGGTGGGCTTCTACGAGCAGTACTTC. Translation: CASSLARRDRVGFYEQYF.

This clonotype turned up a few times. The chain has TRBV4-1 and TRBJ2-4; D ambiguous. V was shortened by 1 base and J by 0 bases, with 7 bases between the two germline ends. The CDR3 sequence is 15 residues long. Per germline, CDR1 MGHRA and CDR2 YSYEKL. The CDR3 bases are TGCGCCAGCAGCCAAGTGGTCATAGCCAAAAACATTCAGTACTTC. Its translation: CASSQVVIAKNIQYF.

The chain employs TRBV5-1 and TRBJ2-5; TRBD1 matches at 8 bases. This CDR3 spans 15 amino acids. Germline V gene lookup returns CDR1 SGHRS and CDR2 YFSETQ. V shed 0 bases, J shed 5 bases, and the junction held 6 bases outside the gene matches. This CDR3 is CASSLAAGGLETQYF. CDR3 DNA sequence: TGCGCCAGCAGCTTGGCCGCAGGGGGCCTCGAGACCCAGTACTTC.

This clonotype came up a few times. The rearrangement joins TRBV10-3 to TRBJ2-3; the D gene is possibly TRBD1 (5 bases). The germline gives CDR1 ENHRY, CDR2 SYGVKD. V was clipped by 6 bases and J by 7 bases, with 8 bases between them. There are 11 residues in the CDR3. The CDR3 spells CAIRGENTQYF. CDR3 nucleotides: TGTGCCATCAGAGGGGAAAATACGCAGTATTTT.